Listed below are T cell receptor beta chains from one sample, sequenced in a study of blood T cells in healthy people across ages. MiXCR, run by TCRdb on the 5' RACE reads, gives a single entry per CDR3 protein. Altogether about 1.7 million distinct CDR3 sequences are present, under 30% being singletons, with the ten largest covering 7.7%. Sequenced material: blood. These receptor sequences come from a woman in her 30s in good health. Each CDR3 is given with its conserved first and last residue. The D gene is left open where the match is weak. Clone size is given for some rows only: seen once, a few or many times, or a class if the clone is expanded.

.,TRBJ1-1,TRBV29-1,TRBD1,CSVERQGALRKAFF,TGCAGCGTTGAAAGGCAGGGGGCTCTTCGGAAAGCTTTCTTT
once,TRBJ1-4,TRBV12-3/TRBV12-4,.,CASSPGTSVEKRFF,TGTGCCAGCAGCCCAGGGACTTCTGTTGAAAAACGGTTTTTT
.,TRBJ2-7,TRBV7-8,.,CASSLLDGSYEQYF,TGTGCCAGCAGCTTACTCGACGGATCCTACGAGCAGTACTTC
few,TRBJ1-1,TRBV28,.,CASSFLGAEAFF,TGTGCCAGCAGTTTTTTGGGGGCTGAAGCTTTCTTT
few,TRBJ2-7,TRBV7-6,.,CASSPTGLQTYEQYF,TGTGCCAGCAGCCCCACAGGGTTACAAACCTACGAGCAGTACTTC
.,TRBJ2-7,TRBV7-2,.,CASSRRPGLDNNEQYF,TGTGCCAGCAGCCGTAGACCGGGCTTAGATAACAATGAGCAGTACTTC
many,TRBJ2-1,TRBV4-1,TRBD2,CASSQDSGGGALNEQFF,TGCGCCAGCAGCCAAGATAGCGGCGGGGGGGCCCTCAATGAGCAGTTCTTC
few,TRBJ2-1,TRBV11-2,TRBD2,CASSLVAGGSGHNEQFF,TGTGCCAGCAGCTTAGTCGCCGGGGGTAGCGGGCACAATGAGCAGTTCTTC
few,TRBJ2-7,TRBV5-1,.,CASSPSPGTPYEQYF,TGCGCCAGCAGTCCTTCTCCCGGGACTCCGTACGAGCAGTACTTC
.,TRBJ1-2,TRBV2,.,CASSARDTHYGYTF,TGTGCCAGCAGTGCCCGGGACACCCACTATGGCTACACCTTC
few,TRBJ2-1,TRBV5-6,TRBD1,CASSLGQGRIDEQFF,TGTGCCAGCAGCTTGGGACAGGGGCGTATAGATGAGCAGTTCTTC
.,TRBJ2-1,TRBV20-1,TRBD2,CSARPSGTRFLGQFF,TGCAGTGCTAGGCCCTCCGGGACTAGATTTCTCGGACAGTTCTTC
few,TRBJ2-3,TRBV5-1,TRBD2,CASSYLAGGFETDTQYF,TGCGCCAGCAGCTACCTAGCGGGGGGGTTTGAAACAGATACGCAGTATTTT
.,TRBJ1-1,TRBV6-6,.,CASRQQAGGNTEAFF,TGTGCCAGCAGACAGCAGGCAGGCGGGAACACTGAAGCTTTCTTT
.,TRBJ2-2,TRBV5-1,TRBD2,CASNPAGENTGELFF,TGCGCCAGCAACCCAGCGGGGGAGAACACCGGGGAGCTGTTTTTT
.,TRBJ2-2,TRBV12-3/TRBV12-4,TRBD2,CASRERGVGTGELFF,TGTGCCAGCAGGGAGCGGGGGGTCGGCACCGGGGAGCTGTTTTTT
few,TRBJ2-5,TRBV12-3/TRBV12-4,.,CAGSLRGQETQYF,TGTGCCGGCAGTTTAAGGGGCCAAGAGACCCAGTACTTC
.,TRBJ2-3,TRBV6-2/TRBV6-3,TRBD1,CASSSAGTGADTQYF,TGTGCCAGCAGTTCCGCCGGGACAGGGGCAGATACGCAGTATTTT
many,TRBJ2-3,TRBV4-1,TRBD2,CASHPSGGAADTQYF,TGCGCCAGCCACCCTAGCGGGGGGGCAGCAGATACGCAGTATTTT
few,TRBJ2-1,TRBV28,.,CASSFPSGDPNEQFF,TGTGCCAGCAGTTTTCCGTCAGGGGACCCCAATGAGCAGTTCTTC
.,TRBJ2-1,TRBV5-1,TRBD2,CASGGGSSYNEQFF,TGCGCCAGCGGGGGGGGGAGCTCCTACAATGAGCAGTTCTTC
few,TRBJ1-1,TRBV20-1,.,CSARDRPNSLNTEAFF,TGCAGTGCTAGAGATCGGCCTAATTCCCTGAACACTGAAGCTTTCTTT
many,TRBJ2-5,TRBV9,.,CASSALMGSQETQYF,TGTGCCAGCAGCGCCCTCATGGGGAGCCAAGAGACCCAGTACTTC
few,TRBJ2-1,TRBV11-2,.,CASSLTRALSNEQFF,TGTGCCAGCAGCTTGACTAGAGCTTTATCAAATGAGCAGTTCTTC
.,TRBJ2-3,TRBV12-3/TRBV12-4,TRBD1,CASSPSGTGGDPDTQYF,TGTGCCAGCAGTCCCTCAGGGACAGGGGGCGATCCAGATACGCAGTATTTT
few,TRBJ2-5,TRBV9,TRBD2,CASSVGSSGGGGRETQYF,TGTGCCAGCAGCGTAGGCAGCAGCGGGGGCGGTGGAAGAGAGACCCAGTACTTC
few,TRBJ2-1,TRBV20-1,TRBD2,CSAAIPSQAGGVDEQFF,TGCAGTGCTGCCATACCTTCCCAAGCGGGGGGGGTCGATGAGCAGTTCTTC
.,TRBJ2-7,TRBV4-3,.,CASSQDNKSPYEQYF,TGCGCCAGCAGCCAAGACAACAAGAGCCCCTACGAGCAGTACTTC
many,TRBJ2-7,TRBV4-3,.,CASSQGNQGGEQYF,TGCGCCAGCAGCCAAGGGAATCAGGGGGGCGAGCAGTACTTC
.,TRBJ2-1,TRBV7-2,.,CASSLVGYRDDEQFF,TGTGCCAGCAGCTTAGTCGGTTATAGGGACGATGAGCAGTTCTTC
.,TRBJ2-2,TRBV11-3,.,CASSLILAANTGELFF,TGTGCCAGCAGTTTGATTCTAGCAGCGAACACCGGGGAGCTGTTTTTT
many,TRBJ1-5,TRBV24-1,TRBD1,CATTRDRERQPQHF,TGTGCCACCACCAGGGACAGGGAAAGGCAGCCCCAGCATTTT
.,TRBJ1-1,TRBV28,.,CATTIRDITEAFF,TGTGCCACGACGATCCGGGACATCACTGAAGCTTTCTTT
.,TRBJ2-7,TRBV20-1,.,CSARGDTAYEQYF,TGCAGTGCTAGGGGGGACACTGCCTACGAGCAGTACTTC
.,TRBJ1-5,TRBV6-1,TRBD1,CASILRGTGSNQPQHF,TGTGCCAGCATCCTACGGGGGACAGGGTCAAATCAGCCCCAGCATTTT
.,TRBJ2-1,TRBV20-1,TRBD2,CSARHLAGGPNEQFF,TGCAGTGCTAGACATCTGGCGGGGGGCCCGAATGAGCAGTTCTTC
.,TRBJ2-7,TRBV5-1,.,CASNLSGGEQYF,TGCGCCAGCAACTTGTCCGGGGGCGAGCAGTACTTC
many,TRBJ1-2,TRBV29-1,.,CSVEDRGSTNYGYTF,TGCAGCGTTGAAGATCGTGGCAGTACTAACTATGGCTACACCTTC
many,TRBJ1-6,TRBV7-6,TRBD1,CASSLSGGNSPLHF,TGTGCCAGCAGCTTATCAGGGGGTAATTCACCCCTCCACTTT
.,TRBJ2-3,TRBV20-1,.,CSATEGGDLWNTQYF,TGCAGTGCCACGGAAGGAGGGGATCTGTGGAATACGCAGTATTTT
few,TRBJ2-5,TRBV14,.,CASSQAPRASNEQYF,TGTGCCAGCAGCCAAGCGCCGCGGGCCTCCAATGAGCAGTACTTC
few,TRBJ1-2,TRBV5-1,TRBD1,CASSNGDRGLYGYTF,TGCGCCAGCAGCAATGGGGACAGGGGGCTGTATGGCTACACCTTC
few,TRBJ2-7,TRBV12-3/TRBV12-4,.,CASSLGDFASEQYF,TGTGCCAGCAGTTTAGGGGATTTTGCTTCCGAGCAGTACTTC
.,TRBJ2-3,TRBV1,.,CTEGTDTQYF,TGCACCGAAGGGACAGATACGCAGTATTTT
.,TRBJ2-2,TRBV24-1,.,CATSSGRDAGELFF,TGTGCCACCAGTTCCGGCAGGGACGCCGGGGAGCTGTTTTTT
many,TRBJ2-5,TRBV15,.,CATSPGGPSPQETQYF,TGTGCCACCAGCCCAGGCGGGCCTAGTCCCCAAGAGACCCAGTACTTC
.,TRBJ2-7,TRBV2,TRBD2,CASIGRGGSYEQYF,TGTGCCAGCATTGGGCGGGGGGGCTCCTACGAGCAGTACTTC
few,TRBJ2-6,TRBV4-3,.,CASSQAPTDSGANVLTF,TGCGCCAGCAGCCAAGCCCCGACAGACTCTGGGGCCAACGTCCTGACTTTC
.,TRBJ2-3,TRBV20-1,TRBD2,CSATSGRTDAQYF,TGCAGTGCCACTAGCGGGAGGACAGATGCGCAGTATTTT
.,TRBJ2-1,TRBV9,.,CASSVESHNEQFF,TGTGCCAGCAGCGTAGAATCGCACAATGAGCAGTTCTTC
many,TRBJ2-5,TRBV10-3,.,CAISGTGRGETQYF,TGTGCCATCAGTGGGACAGGGAGGGGAGAGACCCAGTACTTC
.,TRBJ2-3,TRBV14,TRBD1,CASSQERQGATDTQYF,TGTGCCAGCAGCCAAGAGCGGCAGGGGGCGACAGATACGCAGTATTTT
few,TRBJ2-5,TRBV9,.,CASSVTGTSGLETQYF,TGTGCCAGCAGCGTAACAGGGACGTCTGGATTGGAGACCCAGTACTTC
few,TRBJ2-7,TRBV12-3/TRBV12-4,.,CASRELYSSYNEQYF,TGTGCCAGCAGGGAACTATATTCCTCCTACAATGAGCAGTACTTC
few,TRBJ1-2,TRBV15,.,CATSSLNFNYGYTF,TGTGCCACCAGCAGCCTCAACTTTAACTATGGCTACACCTTC
few,TRBJ2-1,TRBV30,.,CAWSVLSDEQFF,TGTGCCTGGAGTGTATTGTCTGACGAGCAGTTCTTC
.,TRBJ2-1,TRBV7-2,TRBD1,CASSNDRGARNEQFF,TGTGCCAGCAGCAATGACAGGGGGGCACGCAATGAGCAGTTCTTC
.,TRBJ1-1,TRBV10-3,.,CAISLAGEAEAFF,TGTGCCATCAGTCTCGCGGGGGAGGCTGAAGCTTTCTTT
few,TRBJ2-7,TRBV2,.,CASSVISVEGEQYF,TGTGCCAGCAGTGTGATCAGCGTGGAAGGCGAGCAGTACTTC